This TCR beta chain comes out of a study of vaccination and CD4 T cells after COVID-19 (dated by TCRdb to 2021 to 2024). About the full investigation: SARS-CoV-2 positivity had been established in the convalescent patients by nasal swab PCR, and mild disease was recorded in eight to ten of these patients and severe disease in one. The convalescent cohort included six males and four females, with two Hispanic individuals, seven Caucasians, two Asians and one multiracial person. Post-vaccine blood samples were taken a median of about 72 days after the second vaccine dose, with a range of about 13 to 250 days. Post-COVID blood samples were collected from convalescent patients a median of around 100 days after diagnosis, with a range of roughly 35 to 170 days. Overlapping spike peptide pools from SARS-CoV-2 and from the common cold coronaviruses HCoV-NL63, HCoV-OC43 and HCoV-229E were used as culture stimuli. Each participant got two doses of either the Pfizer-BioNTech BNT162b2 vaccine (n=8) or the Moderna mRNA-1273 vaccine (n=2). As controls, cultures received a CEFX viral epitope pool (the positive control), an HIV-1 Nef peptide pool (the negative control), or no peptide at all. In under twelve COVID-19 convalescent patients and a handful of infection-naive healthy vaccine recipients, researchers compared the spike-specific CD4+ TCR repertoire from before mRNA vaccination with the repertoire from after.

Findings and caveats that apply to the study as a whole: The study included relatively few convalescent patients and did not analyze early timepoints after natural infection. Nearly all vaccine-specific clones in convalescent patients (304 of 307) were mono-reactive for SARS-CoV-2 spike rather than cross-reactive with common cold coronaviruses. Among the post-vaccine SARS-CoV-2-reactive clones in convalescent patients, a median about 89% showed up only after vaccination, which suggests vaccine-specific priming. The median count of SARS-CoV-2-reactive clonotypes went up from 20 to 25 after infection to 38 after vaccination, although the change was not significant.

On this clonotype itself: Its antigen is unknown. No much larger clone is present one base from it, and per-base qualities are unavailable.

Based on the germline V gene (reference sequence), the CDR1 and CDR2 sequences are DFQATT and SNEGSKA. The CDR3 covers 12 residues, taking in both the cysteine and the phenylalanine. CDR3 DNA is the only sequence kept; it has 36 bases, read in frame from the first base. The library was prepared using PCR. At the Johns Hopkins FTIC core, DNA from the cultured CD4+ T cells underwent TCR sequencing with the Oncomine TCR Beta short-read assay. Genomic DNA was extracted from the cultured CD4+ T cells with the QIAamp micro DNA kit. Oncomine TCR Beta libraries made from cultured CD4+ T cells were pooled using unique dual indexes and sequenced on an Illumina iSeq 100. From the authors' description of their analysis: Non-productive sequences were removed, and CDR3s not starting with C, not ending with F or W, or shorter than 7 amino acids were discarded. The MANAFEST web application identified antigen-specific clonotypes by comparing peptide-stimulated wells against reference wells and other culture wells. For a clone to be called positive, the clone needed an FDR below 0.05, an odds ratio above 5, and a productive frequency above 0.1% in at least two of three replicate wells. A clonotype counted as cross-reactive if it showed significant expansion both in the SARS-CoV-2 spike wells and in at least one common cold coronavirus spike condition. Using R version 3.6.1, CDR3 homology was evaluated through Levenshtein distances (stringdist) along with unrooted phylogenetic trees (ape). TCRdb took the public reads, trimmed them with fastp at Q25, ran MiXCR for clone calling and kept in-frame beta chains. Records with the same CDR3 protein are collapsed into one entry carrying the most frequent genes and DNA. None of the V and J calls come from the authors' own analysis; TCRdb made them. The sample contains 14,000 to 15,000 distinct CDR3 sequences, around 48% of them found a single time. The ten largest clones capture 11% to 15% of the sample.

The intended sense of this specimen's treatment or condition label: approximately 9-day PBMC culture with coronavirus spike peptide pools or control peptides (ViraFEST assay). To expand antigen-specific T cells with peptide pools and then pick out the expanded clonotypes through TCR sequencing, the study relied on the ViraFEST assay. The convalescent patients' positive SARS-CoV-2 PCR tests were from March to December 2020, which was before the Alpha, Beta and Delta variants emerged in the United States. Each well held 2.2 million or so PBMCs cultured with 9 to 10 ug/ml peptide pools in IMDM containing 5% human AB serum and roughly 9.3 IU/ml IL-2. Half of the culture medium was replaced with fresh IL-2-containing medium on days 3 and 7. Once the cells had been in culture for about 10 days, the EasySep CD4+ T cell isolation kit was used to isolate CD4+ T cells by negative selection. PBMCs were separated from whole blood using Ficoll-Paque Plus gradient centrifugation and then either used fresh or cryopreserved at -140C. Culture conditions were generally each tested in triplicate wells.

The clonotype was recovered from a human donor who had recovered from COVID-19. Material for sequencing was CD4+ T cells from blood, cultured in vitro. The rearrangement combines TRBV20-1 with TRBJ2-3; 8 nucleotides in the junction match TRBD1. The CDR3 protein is CSSDRGTDTQYF. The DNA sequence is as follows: TGCTCTTCAGACAGGGGAACAGATACGCAGTATTTT.